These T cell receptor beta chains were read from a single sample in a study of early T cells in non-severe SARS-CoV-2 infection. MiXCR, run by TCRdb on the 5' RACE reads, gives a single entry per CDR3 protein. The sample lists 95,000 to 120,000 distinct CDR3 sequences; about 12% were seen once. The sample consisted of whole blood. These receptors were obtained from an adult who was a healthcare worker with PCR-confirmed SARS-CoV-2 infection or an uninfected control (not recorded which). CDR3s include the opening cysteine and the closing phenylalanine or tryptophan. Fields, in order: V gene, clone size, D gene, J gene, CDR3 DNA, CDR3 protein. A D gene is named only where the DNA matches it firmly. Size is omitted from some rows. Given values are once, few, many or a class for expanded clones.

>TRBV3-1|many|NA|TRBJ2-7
TGTGCCAGCAGCCAGCAACGGCCCGCATCCTACGAGCAGTACTTC
CASSQQRPASYEQYF
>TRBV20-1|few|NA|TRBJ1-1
TGCAGTGCTCCCGGGGACATGAACACTGAAGCTTTCTTT
CSAPGDMNTEAFF
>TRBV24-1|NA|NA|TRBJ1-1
TGTGCCACCAGTCCCGGATCCCTCGAAGCCATGAACACTGAAGCTTTCTTT
CATSPGSLEAMNTEAFF
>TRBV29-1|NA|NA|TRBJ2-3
TGCAGCGTTGAAGAGAAGGGTGCGGCGCAGTATTTT
CSVEEKGAAQYF
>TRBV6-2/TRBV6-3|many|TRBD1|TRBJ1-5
TGTGCCACCCTTAGGAGGGACAGGGGGCTTAGCAATCAGCCCCAGCATTTT
CATLRRDRGLSNQPQHF
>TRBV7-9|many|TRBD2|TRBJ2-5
TGTGCCAGCAGCTTGCGGGGGCAAGAGACCCAGTACTTC
CASSLRGQETQYF
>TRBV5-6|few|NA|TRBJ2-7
TGTGCCAGCAGCCGCTTAGGGGACGAGCAGTACTTC
CASSRLGDEQYF
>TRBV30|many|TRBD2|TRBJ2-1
TGTGCCTGGAAGGGACTAGGTCAAGTCGATGAGCAGTTCTTC
CAWKGLGQVDEQFF
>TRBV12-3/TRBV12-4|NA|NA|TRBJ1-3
TGTGCCAGCAGCAGGAGGACGAGCTCTGGAAACACCATATATTTT
CASSRRTSSGNTIYF
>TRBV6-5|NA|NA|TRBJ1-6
TGTGCCAGCAGTCGGGGAGGGAAGTCCTATAATTCACCCCTCCACTTT
CASSRGGKSYNSPLHF
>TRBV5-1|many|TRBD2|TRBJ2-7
TGCGCCAGCAGCTTGGAACGGACTAGCGGGGGCGAGCAGTACTTC
CASSLERTSGGEQYF
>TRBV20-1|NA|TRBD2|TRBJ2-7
TGCAGCGCGCCGGAGAAAGGGACTAGCGGGAGGTACGAGCAGTACTTC
CSAPEKGTSGRYEQYF
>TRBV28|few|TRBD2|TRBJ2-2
TGTGCCAGCAGTCTTACTAGCGGGAGTGGCACCGGGGAGCTGTTTTTT
CASSLTSGSGTGELFF
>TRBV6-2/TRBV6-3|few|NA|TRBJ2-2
TGTGCCAGCAGTACAGGGCCGGCCGGGGAGCTGTTTTTT
CASSTGPAGELFF
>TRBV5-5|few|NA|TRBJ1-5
TGTGCCAGCAGCCCCTCCTCCTTTCAGCCCCAGCATTTT
CASSPSSFQPQHF
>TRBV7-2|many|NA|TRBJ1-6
TGTGCCAGCAGCTTACCGACAGGTTTTAATTCACCCCTCCACTTT
CASSLPTGFNSPLHF
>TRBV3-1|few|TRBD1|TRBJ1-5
TGTGCCAGCAGCCAAGCCGGACAGGGCAGTCAGCCCCAGCATTTT
CASSQAGQGSQPQHF
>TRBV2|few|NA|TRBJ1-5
TGTGCCAGCAGGGACCAGAATCAGCCCCAGCATTTT
CASRDQNQPQHF
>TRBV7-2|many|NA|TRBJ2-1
TGTGCCAGCAGAACTCCCGGGAGTACCTACAATGAGCAGTTCTTC
CASRTPGSTYNEQFF
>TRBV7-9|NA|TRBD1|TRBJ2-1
TGTGCCAGCAGCTCCCTGACAGGGGACACCAGGGGATTCGACTACAATGAGCAGTTCTTC
CASSSLTGDTRGFDYNEQFF
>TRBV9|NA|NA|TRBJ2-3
TGTGCCAGCAGCGTAGGACCAGCGTCTCAAGGGGATACGCAGTATTTT
CASSVGPASQGDTQYF
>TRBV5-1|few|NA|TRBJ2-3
TGCGCCAGCAGCCGCACGCTGGGGACAGATACGCAGTATTTT
CASSRTLGTDTQYF
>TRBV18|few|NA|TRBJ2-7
TGTGCCAGCTCACCCGACGGGGGCTCCTACGAGCAGTACTTC
CASSPDGGSYEQYF
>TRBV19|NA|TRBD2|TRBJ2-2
TGTGCCAGTAGTCTATCTAGGGCGGGAGGGCCCCAGAGCGGGGAGCTGTTTTTT
CASSLSRAGGPQSGELFF
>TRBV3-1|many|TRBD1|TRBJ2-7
TGTGCCAGCAGCCAAGATCCCCCCAGGGGGCCTCGTGAGGAGCAGTACTTC
CASSQDPPRGPREEQYF
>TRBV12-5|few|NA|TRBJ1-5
TGTGCTAGTGCCCCGGCCGCAGGGCTGGGAAATCAGCCCCAGCATTTT
CASAPAAGLGNQPQHF
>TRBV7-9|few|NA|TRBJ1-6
TGTGCCATCCGGAATAGAGATTATAATTCACCCCTCCACTTT
CAIRNRDYNSPLHF
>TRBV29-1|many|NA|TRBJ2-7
TGCAGCGTTGTGACCAGGGGCGAGCAGTACTTC
CSVVTRGEQYF
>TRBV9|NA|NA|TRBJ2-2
TGTGCCAGCAGCGTCCTACAGGGAGGAGGGGAGCTGTTTTTT
CASSVLQGGGELFF
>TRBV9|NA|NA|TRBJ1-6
TGTGCCAGCGGACAGAATAATTCACCCCTCCACTTT
CASGQNNSPLHF
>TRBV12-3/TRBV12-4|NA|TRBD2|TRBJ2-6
TGTGCCAGCCGCTCCGGGGGGGACCCCTCCTCTGGGGCCAACGTCCTGACTTTC
CASRSGGDPSSGANVLTF
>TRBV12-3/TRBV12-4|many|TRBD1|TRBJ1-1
TGTGCCAGCAGTTTCACAGGGGGCACTGAAGCTTTCTTT
CASSFTGGTEAFF
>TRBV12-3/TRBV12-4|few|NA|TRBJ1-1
TGTGCCAGCAGTTTCTGGGGGCAAATGAACACTGAAGCTTTCTTT
CASSFWGQMNTEAFF
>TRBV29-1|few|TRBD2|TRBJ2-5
TGCACTCCCCCCGGGGGGGGTGAAGAGACCCAGTACTTC
CTPPGGGEETQYF
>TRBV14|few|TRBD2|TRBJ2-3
TGTGCCAGCAGTCCCAGCGGGAGGCAAACCACAGATACGCAGTATTTT
CASSPSGRQTTDTQYF
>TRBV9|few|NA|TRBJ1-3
TGTGCCAGCAGCGTAGCTACGGATCTCTCTGGAAACACCATATATTTT
CASSVATDLSGNTIYF
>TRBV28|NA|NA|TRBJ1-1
TGTGCCAGCAGTTTACGAGGGGGAGAAGCTTTCTTT
CASSLRGGEAFF
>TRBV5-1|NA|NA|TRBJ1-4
TGCGCCAGCAGCTTGGAAGACTATACAGGAAAACTGTTTTTT
CASSLEDYTGKLFF
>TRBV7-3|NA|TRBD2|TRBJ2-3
TGTGCCAGCAGTCCTACCGGCCGGGGGGGAGGCACAGATACGCAGTATTTT
CASSPTGRGGGTDTQYF
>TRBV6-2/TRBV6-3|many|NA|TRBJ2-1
TGTGCCAGCAGTTACGACCCCTTCAATGAGCAGTTCTTC
CASSYDPFNEQFF
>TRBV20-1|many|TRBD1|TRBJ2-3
TGCAGTGCTCGAGGACAGGTCACAGATACGCAGTATTTT
CSARGQVTDTQYF
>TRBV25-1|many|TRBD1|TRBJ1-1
TGTGCCAGCAGCAGGGGGGCTACTGAAGCTTTCTTT
CASSRGATEAFF
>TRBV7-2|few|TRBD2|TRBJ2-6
TGTGCCAGCAGCTTGGGAGGGGCTACTGGGGCCAACGTCCTGACTTTC
CASSLGGATGANVLTF
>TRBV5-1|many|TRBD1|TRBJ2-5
TGCGCCAGCAGCTCCGGGACAGAAGAGACCCAGTACTTC
CASSSGTEETQYF
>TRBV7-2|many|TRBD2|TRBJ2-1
TGTGCCAGCAGCTTTGCGGGAGGGCCGGGTGAGCAGTTCTTC
CASSFAGGPGEQFF
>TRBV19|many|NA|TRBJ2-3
TGTGCCAGTGTCCATCGTGGCACAGATACGCAGTATTTT
CASVHRGTDTQYF
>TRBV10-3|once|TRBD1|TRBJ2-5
TGTGCCATCAGGGACAGGGTCCAAGAGACCCAGTACTTC
CAIRDRVQETQYF
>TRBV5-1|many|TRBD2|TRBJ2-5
TGCGCCAGCAGCTCTGGGCTAGCGGGGGGCGAGACCCAGTACTTC
CASSSGLAGGETQYF
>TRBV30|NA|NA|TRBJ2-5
TGTGCCTGGAGTGTACTCACAGGGAAGACCCAGTACTTC
CAWSVLTGKTQYF
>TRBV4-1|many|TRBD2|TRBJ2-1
TGCGCCAGCAGCCAAGTGTCTAGCGGGGGGGGTGAGCAGTTCTTC
CASSQVSSGGGEQFF
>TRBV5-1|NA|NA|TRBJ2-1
TGCGCCAGCAGCTTGGCACCTCTTAACGGTTCCTACAATGAGCAGTTCTTC
CASSLAPLNGSYNEQFF
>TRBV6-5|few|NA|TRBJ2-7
TGTGCCAGCTCGTTACAAGGACCCACGGGATACGAGCAGTACTTC
CASSLQGPTGYEQYF
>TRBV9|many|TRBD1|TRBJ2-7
TGTGCCAGCAGCGTAGGAGGGACAGACTACGAGCAGTACTTC
CASSVGGTDYEQYF
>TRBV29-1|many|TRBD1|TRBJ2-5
TGCAGCGTTGACCGCATTGGGACAGTTCAAGAGACCCAGTACTTC
CSVDRIGTVQETQYF
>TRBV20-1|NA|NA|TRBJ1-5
TGCAGTGCTAGTCGACAAGGGAAAGGACCCACGCCCCAGCATTTT
CSASRQGKGPTPQHF
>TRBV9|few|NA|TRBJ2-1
TGTGCCAGCAGCGTCAAGGCGGGCAGGGCCTCCTACAATGAGCAGTTCTTC
CASSVKAGRASYNEQFF
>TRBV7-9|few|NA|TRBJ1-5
TGTGCCAGCAGCTCAACTACGGGACACCCGAAGCCCCAGCATTTT
CASSSTTGHPKPQHF
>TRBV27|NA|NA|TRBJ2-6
TGTGCCAGCAGAGGGTTCCCCTCTGGGGCCAACGTCCTGACTTTC
CASRGFPSGANVLTF